These 31 T cell receptor beta chains came from one sample sequenced in a study of cytomegalovirus exposure and HLA in healthy donors. The PCR employed 60 Vbeta primers together with 13 Jbeta primers. Measured with immunoSEQ multiplex PCR; TCRdb has only the in-frame clones, and not every one. The data contain fewer than 200,000 clones, roughly 80% of them seen just once; the ten biggest clones take up about 0.77%. Sequencing input: PBMCs. The receptors here all came from a woman aged 18-29 years in good health and CMV-seronegative.

The chain links TRBV5-4 to TRBJ2-5; 11 positions match TRBD2. CDR1 and CDR2 from the germline V gene are SGHNT and YYREEE (reference sequence). CDR3 length: 17 residues. V was pared by 4 bases and J by 1 base, with 9 bases of the junction left unmatched. The DNA of the CDR3 is TGTGCCAGCAGCCCAAATATAGCGGGAGGGCTCCAAGAGACCCAGTACTTC. Translation: CASSPNIAGGLQETQYF.

J is TRBJ2-1 and V is TRBV7-9; 7 bases fit TRBD2. CDR3 length equals 15 residues. The germline gives CDR1 SEHNR, CDR2 FQNEAQ (reference sequence). Losses at the gene ends were 3 bases for V and 7 bases for J; bases not matched to a gene: 9. CDR3 bases: TGTGCCAGCAGCTTTGTATCTAGCGGAGCAAATGAGCAGTTCTTC. Its protein is CASSFVSSGANEQFF.

V and J are TRBV28 and TRBJ1-2, with a tentative D call TRBD1 (6 bases). This CDR3 has 14 residues. Trimming removed 4 bases at V and 4 bases at J, with 13 bases between. Germline values: CDR1 MDHEN, CDR2 SYDVKM. CDR3 sequence (DNA): TGTGCCAGCAGTTCGGGGGGGCCGCTCTATGGCTACACCTTC. Its protein is CASSSGGPLYGYTF.

On this clone: The same CDR3 is also encoded by other DNA sequences in this sample. This sequence joins TRBV28 and TRBJ2-5, with a tentative D call TRBD2 (6 bases). The CDR3 totals 16 residues. The germline V and J ends were trimmed by 1 base and 0 bases, with 12 bases remaining between them. Germline V gives CDR1 MDHEN, CDR2 SYDVKM. CDR3 coding DNA: TGTGCCAGCAGTTTATCTGGGCGGGAATACCAAGAGACCCAGTACTTC. Translating it yields CASSLSGREYQETQYF. The variable domain in full, with the rest retrieved from reference TRBV28 and TRBJ2-5, is DVKVTQSSRYLVKRTGEKVFLECVQDMDHENMFWYRQDPGLGLRLIYFSYDVKMKEKGDIPEGYSVSREKKERFSLILESASTNQTSMYLCASSLSGREYQETQYFGPGTRLLVL.

The genes are TRBV28 and TRBJ2-1; weak D call: TRBD1 (6 bases). The V and J ends lost 6 bases and 6 bases respectively, with 6 bases between them. Looked up from germline, CDR1 is MDHEN and CDR2 is SYDVKM. This CDR3 has 11 residues. CDR3 region: CASRGGNEQFF. The CDR3 DNA reads as TGTGCCAGCAGAGGGGGCAATGAGCAGTTCTTC.

This chain uses TRBV28 with TRBJ2-4; TRBD2 is a possible D gene (6 bases). The germline V gene has CDR1 MDHEN and CDR2 SYDVKM. V was trimmed by 5 bases and J by 7 bases, leaving 21 bases between them. The length of the CDR3 is 16 residues. In DNA, the CDR3 is TGTGCCAGCAGTCTCCCCGGTCCGGGACTTGAGAACATTCAGTACTTC. Protein: CASSLPGPGLENIQYF.

This rearrangement joins TRBV5-1 to TRBJ1-1; D unresolved. Deletions cut 0 bases from V and 1 base from J, with 7 bases between. The CDR3 loop spans 14 amino acids. Germline CDR1 SGHRS, CDR2 YFSETQ. Written as DNA, the CDR3 is TGCGCCAGCAGCTTGGCCTCGGGGAACACTGAAGCTTTCTTT. Its protein product is CASSLASGNTEAFF.

The V and J genes are TRBV11-2 and TRBJ2-5; 11 bases match TRBD2. The DNA end lines up better with TRBJ2-7; the J call may be wrong. The length of the CDR3 is 15 residues. The germline gives CDR1 SGHAT, CDR2 FQNNGV. The DNA for the CDR3 is TGTGCCAGCAGCCCGAGTAGCGGGAGGGCCTACGAGCAGTACTTC. The encoded protein is CASSPSSGRAYEQYF.

The V call is TRBV5-4, the J call TRBJ2-2, with 7 bases aligning to TRBD2. V dropped 0 bases and J dropped 3; count of bases not matched to a gene: 5. This CDR3 has 16 amino acids. The germline CDR1 and CDR2 sequences are SGHNT and YYREEE (reference sequence). CDR3 DNA sequence: TGTGCCAGCAGCTTGGCAGGAGGGAGGGACACCGGGGAGCTGTTTTTT. Translation: CASSLAGGRDTGELFF.

The rearrangement joins TRBV11-2 to TRBJ2-7, with TRBD1 matching over 7 bases. Unmatched junction bases numbered 5, after V lost 0 bases and J lost 0 bases. In germline, CDR1 is SGHAT, CDR2 FQNNGV. The CDR3 has 16 residues. CDR3 bases: TGTGCCAGCAGCTTAGAGGACAGGCTAGGCTCCTACGAGCAGTACTTC. It encodes CASSLEDRLGSYEQYF.

This clone was detected a few times. The V and J genes are TRBV5-4 and TRBJ2-7; 11 bases match TRBD2. The length of the CDR3 is 16 residues. The germline CDR1 and CDR2 sequences are SGHNT and YYREEE (reference sequence). Trimming at V came to 5 bases and at J to 5 bases, leaving 12 bases not matched to a gene. This chain's CDR3 is CASSPSTSGSAHEQYF. The CDR3 coding sequence is TGTGCCAGCAGTCCTAGTACTAGCGGGAGTGCTCACGAGCAGTACTTC. The whole variable domain, remainder taken from reference TRBV5-4 and TRBJ2-7, is ETGVTQSPTHLIKTRGQQVTLRCSSQSGHNTVSWYQQALGQGPQFIFQYYREEENGRGNFPPRFSGLQFPNYSSELNVNALELDDSALYLCASSPSTSGSAHEQYFGPGTRLTVT.

The chain employs TRBV7-8 and TRBJ2-5, with TRBD2 as a possible D gene (6 bases). The length of the CDR3 is 21 residues. Trimming stripped 4 bases from V and 2 bases from J, with 32 bases between. Germline V gene data show CDR1 as SGHVS and CDR2 as FQNEAQ. This CDR3 is CASSSNSREWGYTYLQETQYF. The CDR3 DNA follows: TGTGCCAGCAGCTCGAACTCACGGGAGTGGGGCTACACCTACCTTCAAGAGACCCAGTACTTC.

The chain employs TRBV28 and TRBJ2-7; a weak D match, TRBD1 (7 bases). V gave up 9 bases and J gave up 0 bases, with 24 bases separating them. Germline-derived CDR1 and CDR2 are MDHEN and SYDVKM. This CDR3 is 17 amino acids long. The CDR3 nucleotides are TGTGCCAGTCCACCTCCCACAGGGGCGGGACCCTCCTACGAGCAGTACTTC. This encodes CASPPPTGAGPSYEQYF.

The CDR3 DNA reads TGCGCCAGCAGCTTGGCCACAGGGGCCACTGAAGCTTTCTTT. It codes for CASSLATGATEAFF. The chain joins TRBV5-1 to TRBJ1-1; 7 nucleotides agree with TRBD1. There are 14 residues in the CDR3. Germline V CDR1 and CDR2: SGHRS, YFSETQ. V trimming: 0 bases; J trimming: 4 bases; junction bases outside the gene matches: 3. Complete variable domain (other parts from reference TRBV5-1 and TRBJ1-1): KAGVTQTPRYLIKTRGQQVTLSCSPISGHRSVSWYQQTPGQGLQFLFEYFSETQRNKGNFPGRFSGRQFSNSRSEMNVSTLELGDSALYLCASSLATGATEAFFGQGTRLTVV.

The chain uses TRBV10-3 and TRBJ2-7; TRBD1 matches at 11 bases. Germline CDR1 reads ENHRY; CDR2 reads SYGVKD. V was clipped by 4 bases and J by 4 bases; unmatched bases: 6. The CDR3 sequence is 15 residues long. The CDR3 DNA reads TGTGCCATCAGTGGGTCAGGACAGGGGGCGTACGAGCAGTACTTC. This gives the protein CAISGSGQGAYEQYF.

The CDR3 DNA sequence: TGTGCCAGCAGCCCACAGGGCCCCGCGAACACCGGGGAGCTGTTTTTT. Amino acids: CASSPQGPANTGELFF. The V gene is TRBV7-2, the J gene TRBJ2-2, with a weak D call TRBD1 (6 bases). From germline, CDR1 is SGHTA and CDR2 FQGNSA. The germline V and J ends were trimmed by 5 bases and 0 bases, with 13 bases remaining between them. The CDR3 loop spans 16 amino acids.

The chain couples TRBV15 to TRBJ2-2, with D possibly TRBD2 on 6 matching bases. V lost 0 bases to trimming and J lost 2 bases, with 7 bases between them. The CDR3 covers 15 residues. Germline V gene lookup returns CDR1 LNHNV and CDR2 YYDKDF (reference sequence). CDR3 protein: CATSREAGNTGELFF. The DNA of the CDR3 is TGTGCCACCAGCAGAGAGGCGGGAAACACCGGGGAGCTGTTTTTT.

J is TRBJ2-1 and V is TRBV10-3; TRBD2 matches 15 bases. The CDR3 totals 14 residues. Germline CDR1 is ENHRY and CDR2 is SYGVKD. The J segment lost 8 bases and the V segment lost 6 bases, leaving 2 bases of the junction unmatched. The chain's CDR3 is CAISGTSGRYEQFF. CDR3 nucleotide sequence: TGTGCCATCAGCGGGACTAGCGGGAGGTATGAGCAGTTCTTC.

The rearrangement uses TRBV7-6 and TRBJ1-1; 9 bases align to TRBD1. The length of the CDR3 is 17 residues. The germline V gene encodes CDR1 SGHVS and CDR2 FNYEAQ. Unmatched junction bases numbered 9, after V lost 1 base and J lost 3 bases. The CDR3 DNA is TGTGCCAGCAGCTTAGATGGGACAGGGATTTTCGACACTGAAGCTTTCTTT. Amino acid sequence: CASSLDGTGIFDTEAFF.

The CDR3 reads CASSFLVTKTDTQYF. The DNA of the CDR3 is TGTGCCAGCAGCTTCTTAGTCACGAAGACAGATACGCAGTATTTT. This chain joins TRBV11-2 and TRBJ2-3; no reliable D call. The germline gives CDR1 SGHAT, CDR2 FQNNGV. CDR3 size: 15 residues. The V gene lost 3 bases and the J gene lost 3 bases, with 13 bases spanning the gap.

The chain has TRBV19 and TRBJ2-3, with TRBD2 matching over 8 bases. This CDR3 region has 13 residues. V shed 6 bases and J 9 bases; nucleotides not matched to a gene: 8. CDR1 is LNHDA, CDR2 SQIVND, per germline (reference sequence). The CDR3: CASSGRAGGTQYF. Here the CDR3 DNA reads TGTGCCAGTAGCGGGAGGGCCGGAGGGACGCAGTATTTT.

The chain is built from TRBV19 and TRBJ2-1, with TRBD2 matching 8 bases. This CDR3 is built from 13 residues. The germline CDR1 and CDR2 sequences are LNHDA and SQIVND (reference sequence). V was pared by 8 bases and J by 4 bases, with 4 bases of the junction left unmatched. CDR3 residues: CASAVAGYNEQFF. CDR3 sequence (DNA): TGTGCCAGTGCCGTAGCGGGATACAATGAGCAGTTCTTC.

Concerning this clone itself: Mismatch with germline at one junction end may stem from a read error. V usage is TRBV7-9 and J usage is TRBJ1-4; no clear D. The CDR3 loop spans 12 amino acids. The germline V gene has CDR1 SEHNR and CDR2 FQNEAQ (reference sequence). CDR3 sequence (DNA): TGTTCCAGCAGCGACATACCAGAAAAACTGTTTTTT. Residues: CSSSDIPEKLFF.

There are a few counts of this clone. The rearrangement joins TRBV10-3 to TRBJ2-4, with 7 bases fitting TRBD2. Germline V gene lookup returns CDR1 ENHRY and CDR2 SYGVKD. J was trimmed by 3 bases and V by 0 bases; bases with no gene match: 11. The CDR3 length is 18 residues. DNA of the CDR3: TGTGCCATCAGTGAGTCGCGCGGGAGTGGGGGTCACAAAAACATTCAGTACTTC. Its protein is CAISESRGSGGHKNIQYF.

In its sample, this clone was seen once. The rearrangement uses TRBV4-3 and TRBJ1-2; maybe TRBD1 (5 bases). V was shortened by 5 bases and J by 5 bases, with 15 bases between the two germline ends. The germline V gene encodes CDR1 LGHNA and CDR2 YSLEER. The CDR3 sequence is 14 residues long. In nucleotides, the CDR3 is TGCGCCAGCAGCACGGACGGAGGGGCGTATGGCTACACCTTC. This translates into CASSTDGGAYGYTF.

V and J are TRBV28 and TRBJ2-5; weak D call: TRBD1 (5 bases). CDR1 and CDR2 from the germline V gene are MDHEN and SYDVKM. V lost 4 bases and J 11 bases, leaving 17 bases between the germline ends. The length of the CDR3 is 13 residues. CDR3 sequence: CASSSPNRFGQYF. CDR3 nucleotide sequence: TGTGCCAGCAGTTCACCGAACAGGTTCGGGCAGTACTTC.

V usage is TRBV28 and J usage is TRBJ2-3, with D possibly being TRBD1 (6 bases). The CDR3 is made up of 14 amino acids. Trimming took 5 bases from V and 0 from J, leaving 9 bases between them. Germline CDR1 is MDHEN and CDR2 is SYDVKM. As DNA, the CDR3 is TGTGCCAGCAGTCCGGGACAAAGCACAGATACGCAGTATTTT. As protein: CASSPGQSTDTQYF.

The chain combines TRBV7-9 with TRBJ1-2; 10 nucleotides line up with TRBD1. The CDR3 consists of 17 residues. CDR1 and CDR2 (germline): SEHNR, FQNEAQ (reference sequence). V was clipped by 4 bases and J by 1 base; unmatched bases: 9. CDR3 in amino acids: CASSSGTGVYINYGYTF. As DNA, the CDR3 is TGTGCCAGCAGCTCCGGGACAGGGGTCTATATTAACTATGGCTACACCTTC.

The rearrangement links TRBV7-9 to TRBJ1-2; 8 nucleotides line up with TRBD1. The germline gives CDR1 SEHNR, CDR2 FQNEAQ (reference sequence). V lost 5 bases, J lost 4 bases, and 3 bases stayed unmatched. There are 13 residues in the CDR3. CDR3 region: CASSPGTGYGYTF. The DNA for the CDR3 is TGTGCCAGCAGCCCCGGGACAGGCTATGGCTACACCTTC.

The chain recombines TRBV7-3 with TRBJ2-1; maybe TRBD1 (5 bases). V lost 6 bases and J 3 bases, leaving 21 bases between the germline ends. CDR1 is SGHTA, CDR2 FQGTGA, per germline. This CDR3 contains 17 residues. The CDR3 DNA is TGTGCCAGCAGTCCCCGTAATTCTGCAGGGTTCTACAATGAGCAGTTCTTC. Its translation: CASSPRNSAGFYNEQFF.

The V call is TRBV7-8, the J call TRBJ1-1; tentative D call: TRBD1 (6 bases). V was pared by 1 base and J by 5 bases, with 11 bases between. CDR3 length: 14 residues. Germline CDR1 reads SGHVS; CDR2 reads FQNEAQ. The CDR3 is CASSLDGRGTEAFF. CDR3 coding DNA: TGTGCCAGCAGCTTAGACGGCAGGGGAACTGAAGCTTTCTTT.